This passage covers 10 T cell receptor beta chains from one sample sequenced in a study of cytomegalovirus exposure and HLA in healthy donors. The protocol was immunoSEQ multiplex PCR, while the TCRdb copy is restricted to in-frame clones and leaves out a portion. The sample contains 100,000 to 150,000 clones, 90% to 96% of which appear only once. Sequenced material: PBMCs. Receptors were obtained from a man between 18 and 35 years old in good health and CMV-seronegative.

The chain couples TRBV30 to TRBJ2-1, with TRBD2 matching over 8 bases. The CDR3 is 14 amino acids. J gave up 4 bases and V 5 bases, and 7 bases lay outside the gene matches. The germline gives CDR1 GTSNPN, CDR2 SVGIG (reference sequence). CDR3 region: CAWGSGIYYNEQFF. CDR3 sequence (DNA): TGTGCCTGGGGTAGCGGGATTTATTACAATGAGCAGTTCTTC.

The gene calls are TRBV4-2 and TRBJ2-1, with 10 bases that match TRBD1. The germline V gene encodes CDR1 LGHNA and CDR2 YNFKEQ. The CDR3 is 16 residues long. With 2 bases clipped from V and 8 bases from J, the junction kept 9 bases outside the gene matches. In DNA form, the CDR3 reads TGTGCCAGCAGCCAACCGCCCGGGGACAGGGGAGATGAGCAGTTCTTC. It yields the protein CASSQPPGDRGDEQFF.

The chain is built from TRBV5-6 and TRBJ2-7, with D possibly being TRBD1 (6 bases). This CDR3 region has 15 residues. Trimming shortened V by 3 bases and J by 7 bases, and 20 bases separated the two germline ends. Germline V gene sequence: CDR1 SGHDT, CDR2 YYEEEE. For the CDR3, the DNA is TGTGCCAGCAGCTCGCTACTAAACAGGGCACAAGAGCAGTACTTC. Amino acid sequence: CASSSLLNRAQEQYF.

This sequence joins TRBV6-1 and TRBJ2-7; no definite D call. Germline loops: CDR1 MNHNS, CDR2 SASEGT. With 6 bases removed from V and 4 bases from J, the gap between germline ends came to 7 bases. The CDR3 is 11 residues long. The CDR3 sequence is CASRAGYEQYF. The CDR3 DNA is TGTGCCAGCAGGGCTGGTTACGAGCAGTACTTC.

The rearrangement joins TRBV6-1 to TRBJ1-5, with D possibly TRBD1 on 5 matching bases. The length of the CDR3 is 15 residues. Germline CDR1 MNHNS, CDR2 SASEGT. Trimming removed 4 bases at V and 2 bases at J, with 12 bases between. In nucleotides, the CDR3 is TGTGCCAGCAGTGTGGCGGGGGGGGGCAATCAGCCCCAGCATTTT. This translates into CASSVAGGGNQPQHF.

The chain combines TRBV28 with TRBJ2-1, with 9 bases aligning to TRBD2. Germline CDR1 and CDR2: MDHEN and SYDVKM. This CDR3 comprises 16 residues. The V gene end was trimmed by 6 bases and the J gene end by 2 bases; junction bases not matched to a gene: 8. CDR3 region: CASSPSLAGTYNEQFF. DNA for the CDR3: TGTGCCAGCAGCCCCTCACTAGCGGGTACCTACAATGAGCAGTTCTTC.

This chain uses TRBV19 with TRBJ2-3; D perhaps matches TRBD1 (6 bases). The CDR3 is made up of 16 amino acids. The V end was cut by 0 bases, the J end by 4 bases, with 14 bases between. Germline CDR1 is LNHDA and CDR2 is SQIVND (reference sequence). Written as DNA, the CDR3 is TGTGCCAGTAGTATAGATCATCAGGGGCGGTCAGATACGCAGTATTTT. As protein: CASSIDHQGRSDTQYF.

The rearrangement joins TRBV7-6 to TRBJ2-3; 9 bases line up with TRBD1. After removal of 4 bases from V and 4 bases from J, the junction contained 3 bases not matched to a gene. This CDR3 has 14 residues. Germline CDR1 reads SGHVS; CDR2 reads FNYEAQ. CDR3 nucleotide sequence: TGTGCCAGCAGCTGGACAGGGGAGGCAGATACGCAGTATTTT. Amino acid sequence: CASSWTGEADTQYF.

This chain joins TRBV30 and TRBJ1-3; tentatively, D is TRBD1 (5 bases). V shed 4 bases and J shed 2 bases, with 12 bases lying between them. Germline V gene lookup returns CDR1 GTSNPN and CDR2 SVGIG (reference sequence). This CDR3 comprises 14 residues. The CDR3 is CAWILGTPGNTIYF. CDR3 nucleotides: TGTGCCTGGATCCTGGGGACTCCTGGAAACACCATATATTTT.

CDR3 sequence: CASSQRVAPREQFF. The CDR3 DNA follows: TGTGCCAGCAGCCAACGAGTCGCTCCGAGGGAGCAGTTCTTC. V gene TRBV14 combines with J gene TRBJ2-1; unclear D gene. The germline CDR1 and CDR2 sequences are SGHDN and FVKESK. This CDR3 contains 14 residues. Trimming shortened V by 2 bases and J by 10 bases, and 15 bases separated the two germline ends.